Presented here are 25 T cell receptor beta chains from one specimen sequenced in a study of CD8 T cells in Susac syndrome. The RNA, about 0.5 to 1 ug, was put through reverse transcription using random hexamers. One entry per CDR3 protein results from TCRdb running MiXCR on the immunoSEQ multiplex PCR reads. Of around 270,000 distinct CDR3 sequences listed, approximately 85% are singletons. Sequenced: CD8+ T cells from PBMCs. Receptors originate from a human donor with multiple sclerosis.

This clonotype was counted a few times. The CDR3 sequence: CASSLGLAGNYEQYF. The CDR3 DNA is TGTGCCAGCAGTTTGGGACTAGCGGGAAACTACGAGCAGTACTTC. J is TRBJ2-7 and V is TRBV27; 13 nucleotides match TRBD2. The CDR3 is 15 residues long. Germline CDR1 reads MNHEY; CDR2 reads SMNVEV (reference sequence). The V gene end was trimmed by 3 bases and the J gene end by 3 bases; junction bases not matched to a gene: 2.

This clonotype has just one count. The rearrangement links TRBV10-3 to TRBJ2-1; TRBD2 might be the D (6 bases). The germline gives CDR1 ENHRY, CDR2 SYGVKD. The V gene lost 2 bases and the J gene lost 1 base, with 9 bases spanning the gap. This CDR3 is 15 amino acids long. The DNA for the CDR3 is TGTGCCATCAGTGAGGGAGCGGGTTCCTACAATGAGCAGTTCTTC. Amino acid sequence: CAISEGAGSYNEQFF.

The chain joins TRBV20-1 to TRBJ2-2, with a possible D match to TRBD2 (5 bases). CDR3 length equals 14 residues. The germline V and J ends were trimmed by 4 bases and 4 bases, with 13 bases remaining between them. Germline loops: CDR1 DFQATT, CDR2 SNEGSKA (reference sequence). The CDR3 protein is CSAISTIFTGELFF. DNA for the CDR3: TGCAGTGCTATCTCGACTATCTTCACCGGGGAGCTGTTTTTT.

This chain joins TRBV13 and TRBJ1-1, with D perhaps matching TRBD1 (5 bases). The germline V gene has CDR1 PRHDT and CDR2 FYEKMQ (reference sequence). V gave up 4 bases and J gave up 8 bases, with 17 bases separating them. This CDR3 has 14 residues. The CDR3 is CASSYPSGGIEAFF. In nucleotides, the CDR3 is TGTGCCAGCAGCTACCCCTCGGGGGGGATCGAAGCTTTCTTT. The whole variable domain, remainder taken from reference TRBV13 and TRBJ1-1, is AAGVIQSPRHLIKEKRETATLKCYPIPRHDTVYWYQQGPGQDPQFLISFYEKMQSDKGSIPDRFSAQQFSDYHSELNMSSLELGDSALYFCASSYPSGGIEAFFGQGTRLTVV.

The V gene is TRBV11-2, the J gene TRBJ1-4, with D unclear. Germline loops: CDR1 SGHAT, CDR2 FQNNGV. Trimming removed 1 base from V and 0 bases from J, with 6 bases in between. The CDR3 covers 15 residues. The CDR3 coding sequence is TGTGCCAGCAGCTTAGGGGCACCAACTAATGAAAAACTGTTTTTT. Protein product: CASSLGAPTNEKLFF.

This chain joins TRBV4-2 and TRBJ2-1, with 10 nucleotides matching TRBD2. This CDR3 is 16 amino acids long. V trimming: 4 bases; J trimming: 2 bases; junction bases outside the gene matches: 5. Germline assignment: CDR1 LGHNA and CDR2 YNFKEQ. The DNA for the CDR3 is TGTGCCAGCAGCCTCATTACTAGCGGGGCCTACAATGAGCAGTTCTTC. Translated, it gives CASSLITSGAYNEQFF.

The genes are TRBV6-2 or TRBV6-3 and TRBJ2-2; the match to TRBD1 covers 7 bases. V dropped 4 bases and J dropped 1; count of bases not matched to a gene: 9. The CDR3 runs 17 residues. Per the germline V gene, CDR1 is MNHEY and CDR2 is SVGEGT. CDR3 in DNA: TGTGCCAGCAGTTTATTCCCCGGGACAGAGAACACCGGGGAGCTGTTTTTT. It codes for CASSLFPGTENTGELFF.

This CDR3 is CASSQGAPSLAGVYEQYF. Here the CDR3 DNA reads TGCGCCAGCAGCCAAGGGGCCCCCTCTCTAGCGGGAGTCTACGAGCAGTACTTC. The chain recombines TRBV4-1 with TRBJ2-7; 10 bases fit TRBD2. V trimming: 1 base; J trimming: 3 bases; junction bases outside the gene matches: 12. Germline CDR1 is MGHRA and CDR2 is YSYEKL. The CDR3 runs to 18 residues.

The CDR3 DNA is TGCAGTGCTAAGCTTGGACTAGTCTCAAGCACAGATACGCAGTATTTT. It codes for CSAKLGLVSSTDTQYF. V gene TRBV20-1 combines with J gene TRBJ2-3, with TRBD2 identical over 7 bases. CDR1 is DFQATT and CDR2 is SNEGSKA in the germline V gene (reference sequence). V lost 4 bases to trimming and J lost 0 bases; unmatched junction nucleotides: 10. The CDR3 totals 16 residues.

V and J are TRBV4-3 and TRBJ2-2, with 9 bases lining up with TRBD2. The CDR3 loop spans 18 amino acids. Trimming cost V 4 bases and J 3 bases; bases outside gene matches: 12. Germline V CDR1 and CDR2: LGHNA, YSLEER. DNA of the CDR3: TGCGCCAGCAGCCCACAGGGGTTGATAGCGGGGGACACCGGGGAGCTGTTTTTT. Translated: CASSPQGLIAGDTGELFF.

The chain has TRBV27 and TRBJ2-5; the D gene is possibly TRBD2 (6 bases). With 5 bases removed from V and 5 bases from J, the gap between germline ends came to 21 bases. Germline-derived CDR1 and CDR2 are MNHEY and SMNVEV (reference sequence). The CDR3 contains 16 residues. CDR3 DNA: TGTGCCAGCAGTACACTCAAGACTAGTTGGGGCGAGACCCAGTACTTC. It specifies CASSTLKTSWGETQYF.

The chain carries TRBV7-9 and TRBJ2-5, with TRBD2 matching 7 bases. Unmatched junction bases numbered 21, after V lost 5 bases and J lost 3 bases. Germline V gene sequence: CDR1 SEHNR, CDR2 FQNEAQ (reference sequence). The CDR3 sequence is 19 residues long. CDR3 in amino acids: CASSPFAGEGRAVKETQYF. The CDR3 DNA follows: TGTGCCAGCAGCCCTTTTGCGGGAGAAGGTCGGGCAGTAAAAGAGACCCAGTACTTC.

This clonotype came up once. The V gene is TRBV14, the J gene TRBJ2-3; 8 positions agree with TRBD1. Germline V gene sequence: CDR1 SGHDN, CDR2 FVKESK. This CDR3 has 16 amino acids. V lost 4 bases to trimming and J lost 4 bases; unmatched junction nucleotides: 10. In DNA, the CDR3 is TGTGCCAGCAGCCCGACGGACAGGGACATCGCAGATACGCAGTATTTT. It yields the protein CASSPTDRDIADTQYF.

The gene calls are TRBV7-2 and TRBJ2-2, with D perhaps TRBD2 (5 bases). Looked up from germline, CDR1 is SGHTA and CDR2 is FQGNSA. The CDR3 extends over 16 amino acids. V dropped 0 bases and J dropped 6 bases, with 14 bases sitting between them. CDR3 nucleotide sequence: TGTGCCAGCAGCTTAGCGCTACTAGTTTATTCCGGGGAGCTGTTTTTT. Translating it yields CASSLALLVYSGELFF. The whole variable domain, filled in from reference TRBV7-2 and TRBJ2-2, reads GAGVSQSPSNKVTEKGKDVELRCDPISGHTALYWYRQSLGQGLEFLIYFQGNSAPDKSGLPSDRFSAERTGGSVSTLTIQRTQQEDSAVYLCASSLALLVYSGELFFGEGSRLTVL.

The J gene is TRBJ2-2, the V gene TRBV10-1; tentatively, D is TRBD2 (5 bases). With 3 bases removed from V and 1 base from J, the gap between germline ends came to 15 bases. CDR1 is WNHNN and CDR2 is SYGVQD in the germline V gene (reference sequence). This CDR3 contains 17 residues. DNA for the CDR3: TGCGCCAGCAGTGATGTCGTGTTGGCGGGGAACACCGGGGAGCTGTTTTTT. As protein: CASSDVVLAGNTGELFF.

This clonotype was seen only once. CDR3 amino acids: CASSQEGASGGGETQYF. DNA for the CDR3: TGCGCCAGCAGCCAAGAAGGGGCCTCGGGAGGGGGCGAGACCCAGTACTTC. The J gene is TRBJ2-5, the V gene TRBV4-1; possible D gene TRBD2, 8 bases. In germline, CDR1 is MGHRA, CDR2 YSYEKL. The V end was cut by 0 bases, the J end by 5 bases, with 19 bases between. The CDR3 sequence is 17 residues long.

The chain joins TRBV20-1 to TRBJ2-7, with a tentative D call TRBD1 (5 bases). Trimming removed 0 bases at V and 3 bases at J, with 9 bases between. The CDR3 is 13 amino acids. In germline, CDR1 is DFQATT, CDR2 SNEGSKA (reference sequence). The CDR3 is CSAREQGFYEQYF. The DNA of the CDR3 is TGCAGTGCTAGAGAGCAGGGATTCTACGAGCAGTACTTC.

This chain joins TRBV20-1 and TRBJ2-7; the D gene could be TRBD1 or TRBD2 (5 bases each). Germline lookup yields CDR1 DFQATT and CDR2 SNEGSKA (reference sequence). The CDR3 is 16 residues long. The V end lost 0 bases, the J end lost 6 bases, and 21 bases lay between the germline ends. CDR3 in DNA: TGCAGTGCTAGAGATAGAGACGGGGCGGCCAAGGGCGAGCAGTACTTC. Protein sequence: CSARDRDGAAKGEQYF.

This chain connects TRBV29-1 to TRBJ1-1, with 9 bases that match TRBD1. Germline assignment: CDR1 SQVTM and CDR2 ANQGSEA. This CDR3 has 13 residues. V was clipped by 2 bases and J by 7 bases; unmatched bases: 5. CDR3 loop: CSVETGTGIEAFF. The CDR3 region has the DNA TGCAGCGTTGAAACCGGGACAGGGATTGAAGCTTTCTTT.

Only one count was recorded for this clonotype. This sequence joins TRBV6-1 and TRBJ2-1; the D is unclear. V was shortened by 3 bases and J by 5 bases, with 14 bases between the two germline ends. Germline CDR1 reads MNHNS; CDR2 reads SASEGT. The CDR3 spans 15 residues. CDR3 protein: CASSDPDRSDNEQFF. In DNA, the CDR3 is TGTGCCAGCAGTGACCCGGACCGTTCCGACAATGAGCAGTTCTTC.

The V and J genes are TRBV20-1 and TRBJ2-1; D ambiguous. This CDR3 contains 14 residues. CDR1 DFQATT and CDR2 SNEGSKA come from the germline V gene (reference sequence). V was clipped by 6 bases and J by 3 bases, with 15 bases between them. CDR3: CSAPRAIFYNEQFF. The CDR3 coding sequence is TGCAGTGCCCCCCGAGCGATCTTCTACAATGAGCAGTTCTTC.

This chain connects TRBV2 to TRBJ1-1; D ambiguous. The CDR3 consists of 14 residues. Germline values: CDR1 SNHLY, CDR2 FYNNEI. Trimming removed 9 bases from V and 1 base from J, with 15 bases in between. CDR3 loop: CASNFQLGNTEAFF. CDR3 DNA: TGTGCCAGTAACTTTCAACTCGGGAACACTGAAGCTTTCTTT. Supplemented by reference TRBV2 and TRBJ1-1, the full variable domain reads EPEVTQTPSHQVTQMGQEVILRCVPISNHLYFYWYRQILGQKVEFLVSFYNNEISEKSEIFDDQFSVERPDGSNFTLKIRSTKLEDSAMYFCASNFQLGNTEAFFGQGTRLTVV.

The chain combines TRBV13 with TRBJ2-7; D gene ambiguous. This CDR3 spans 15 amino acids. Germline assignment: CDR1 PRHDT and CDR2 FYEKMQ (reference sequence). V lost 5 bases and J lost 2, with 16 bases in between. The CDR3 is CASSPPPGQPYEQYF. The CDR3 coding sequence is TGTGCCAGCAGCCCACCCCCAGGTCAACCCTACGAGCAGTACTTC.

The CDR3 coding sequence is TGTGCCAGCAGCTCGCGGACTAGCCTATCAAACAATGAGCAGTTCTTC. This translates into CASSSRTSLSNNEQFF. The V call is TRBV9, the J call TRBJ2-1; 8 bases match TRBD2. Germline assignment: CDR1 SGDLS and CDR2 YYNGEE. This CDR3 has 16 residues. Germline trimming cut 4 bases from V and 5 bases from J; bases unmatched to any gene: 11. The variable domain in full, with the rest retrieved from reference TRBV9 and TRBJ2-1, is DSGVTQTPKHLITATGQRVTLRCSPRSGDLSVYWYQQSLDQGLQFLIQYYNGEERAKGNILERFSAQQFPDLHSELNLSSLELGDSALYFCASSSRTSLSNNEQFFGPGTRLTVL.

This clonotype has only one observation. V and J are TRBV27 and TRBJ2-7, with D possibly TRBD1 on 5 matching bases. The V gene lost 6 bases and the J gene lost 7 bases, with 13 bases spanning the gap. Germline CDR1 MNHEY, CDR2 SMNVEV (reference sequence). The CDR3 consists of 12 residues. CDR3 loop: CASRQRQSEQYF. The CDR3 DNA follows: TGTGCCAGCAGACAGAGACAGAGTGAGCAGTACTTC.